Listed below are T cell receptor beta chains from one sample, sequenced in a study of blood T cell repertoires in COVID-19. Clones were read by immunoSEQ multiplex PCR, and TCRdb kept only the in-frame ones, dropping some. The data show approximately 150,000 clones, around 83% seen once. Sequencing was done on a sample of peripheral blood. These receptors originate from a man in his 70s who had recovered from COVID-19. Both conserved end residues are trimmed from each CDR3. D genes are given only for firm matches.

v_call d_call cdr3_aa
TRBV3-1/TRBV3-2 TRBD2 ASSQVGAGTSYEQY
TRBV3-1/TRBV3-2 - ASSLEGGPGEQY
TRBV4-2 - ASSQGGGEEPQH
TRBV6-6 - ASSPRGGKIGGTGVYEQY
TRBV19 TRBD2 ASSIGVTSGIETQY
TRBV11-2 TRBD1 ASSNWTGMGEQY
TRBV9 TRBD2 ASSATYSGTSTDTQY
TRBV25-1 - ASSEYREVSEKLF
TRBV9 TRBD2 ASSPGLAGDTQY
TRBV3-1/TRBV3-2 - ASSQGATQETQY
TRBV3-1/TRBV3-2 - ASSLSPGGSYEQY
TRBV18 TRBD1 ASSPRDSNSPLH
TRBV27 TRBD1 ASSLGQGRNIQY
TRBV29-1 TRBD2 SVASGFNNEQF
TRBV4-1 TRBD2 ASSQPTSGKRNEQF
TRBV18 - ASRTVSTGNTIY
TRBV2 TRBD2 ASRGREGFFEQY
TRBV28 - ASRPGGRGEKLF
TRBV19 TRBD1 ASSMARQGAQSEQF
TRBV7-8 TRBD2 ASSSRLAGGGETQY
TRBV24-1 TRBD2 ATSGGLAGPDTQY
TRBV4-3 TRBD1 ASRGQGNTGELF
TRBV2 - ASRQGNSNQPQH
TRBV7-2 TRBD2 ASSSPGSGSSYNEQF
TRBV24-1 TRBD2 ATSDLLAGDPNTGELF
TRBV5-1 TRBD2 ASSLEASGSETQY
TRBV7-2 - ASSLAGGGGGYT
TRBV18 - ASSPTQNSGANVLT
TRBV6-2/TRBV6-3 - ASSYSRGPLYEQY
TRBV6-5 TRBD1 ASRTTGGPNTEAF
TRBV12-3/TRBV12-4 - ASSAQGPQH
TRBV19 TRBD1 ASSMGQHTEAF
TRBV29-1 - SVDPPGTNTGELF
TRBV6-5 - ASSSGIREYEQY
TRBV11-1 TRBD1 ASSDGQGPEAF
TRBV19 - ASKTVNSPLH
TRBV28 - ASSSPGYEQY
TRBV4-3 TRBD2 ASSQDKSGRFIAGELF